This T cell receptor beta chain was identified in a study of cytomegalovirus exposure and HLA in healthy donors (dated by TCRdb to about 2017). For the study in its entirety: According to an earlier analysis of a few hundred of the donors, 150 million to 200 million T cells yielded approximately 120 million unique TCR beta sequences and 276 Gb of sequence data. An early release that covered 500 to 800 HLA-typed donors contained around 300 gigabases of sequencing data and tens of millions of unique TCR sequences. The genetic ancestry cluster associated with self-reported Caucasian donors included over 65% of the roughly 400 genotyped donors. The study aimed to test whether signatures of past pathogen exposure could be identified by cataloging public T cell receptors. Using immunosequencing, the study profiled T cell repertoires from approximately 700 subjects and related those repertoires to cytomegalovirus serostatus. In addition to the first cohort of 500 to 850 subjects, a separate validation cohort of about 120 different subjects was used. High-throughput TCR immunosequencing, statistical association of individual TCRs with disease status, and machine learning were combined to predict cytomegalovirus infection status. In a later analysis, previously published TCR beta repertoires from more than 500 donors were re-analyzed and high-resolution HLA genotyping was added so that TCR occurrence patterns could be studied. The later analysis used no new phenotypic data to find candidate immune exposures, relying instead on TCR beta sequences and their occurrence across donors. An earlier analysis of 500 to 750 of the donors applied high-throughput TCR beta sequencing to assess whether each TCR beta V gene segment acted as functional or pseudogenic. Alongside the repertoire data, information on donor age, sex, ethnicity and CMV serostatus was compiled. In a later genetic analysis, genome-wide SNP genotypes for about 65% of the roughly 700 donors were used, and that subset was treated as a discovery cohort. All discovery cohort repertoires had been generated on a single sequencing platform. HLA typing included class I and class II loci at four-digit resolution. The number of donors typed differed by locus, with about 629-630 for A, B, C, DRB1 and DQB1, over 500 for DQA1, some 570 for DPA1, and around 430 for DPB1. A few DR-DQ haplotypes were handled as single units for association and clustering because linkage in the cohort was strong. On average, roughly 240,000 unique TCR beta nucleotide sequences were sequenced per donor among 350 to 400 genotyped donors of the cohort, with around 19% of those sequences being non-productive. Overall study results and their limits: Presence/absence analyses assumed roughly uniform sequencing depth across donors, an assumption that may not hold. In vitro tests confirmed that three of the cytomegalovirus-associated TCR beta chains recognize cytomegalovirus antigens. Immune exposure information for the cohort was limited to CMV serostatus. A later genetic analysis associated a missense DCLRE1C variant with V-gene and J-gene trimming of TCR beta chains, and an independent cohort replicated the association. It was suggested by the authors that the approach could potentially be generalized to other disease states and immunological phenotypes. Because HLA typing was missing for some donors at each locus, association tests included only the typed subset. In an earlier analysis of approximately 590 of the donors, most TCR beta V segments were observed in productive rearrangements about 90% or about 30% of the time, broadly matching IMGT annotations. Across donors, most TCR sequences were observed very rarely, whereas some public TCRs were present in many individuals. Several of the top co-occurrence clusters appeared to be linked to parvovirus B19, influenza, CMV and Epstein-Barr virus, according to a later analysis. According to a later analysis, most CMV-associated TCR beta chains appeared to be HLA-restricted, and the HLA associations seemed to be driven largely by CMV exposure. Correlated functional status among segregating V segments might be attributable to linkage disequilibrium, but an unknown experimental factor could not be ruled out. In a later analysis, some 17,000 TCR beta sequences were associated with specific HLA alleles at a false discovery rate of 0.05. The cohort was sequenced for TCR beta chains only, and without alpha or paired-chain data the features that could be detected were limited. Some IMGT-functional V segments, including TRBV6-2 and TRBV6-3, could not be told apart with the 87-base-pair reads, so those segments were excluded. Compared with equally common non-associated chains, HLA-associated TCR beta chains in a later analysis were more clonally expanded and had lower generation probabilities. When HLA alleles, especially DR and DQ, strongly co-occurred, attributing TCR associations to individual alleles was difficult. A cluster of highly shared sequence variants was judged likely to be a technical artifact of the sequencing pipeline. A further reported finding was that TCR beta sequences accurately predicted the HLA-A and HLA-B alleles for most subjects in the first cohort. Compared with the roughly 670-donor mean, donors in an Asian-associated ancestry cluster had fewer N-insertions in productive TCRs, according to a later genetic analysis. In both the original and validation cohorts, the classifier was reported to diagnose cytomegalovirus status with high specificity and sensitivity. Because counts were too low, more than 15 rarely observed V segments, including chromosome 9 orphons, were excluded from the earlier analysis of several hundred of the donors. In the study, 150 to 200 TCR beta chains were listed as associated with cytomegalovirus. A later analysis found that TCR association rates varied across HLA loci, with DRB1 alleles showing the most associated TCRs and HLA-C alleles the fewest.

Details on this clone: This clone's antigen is unknown. No quality values exist for individual bases; no much larger clone is one base distant.

Libraries were built with the immunoSEQ multiplex PCR assay. For the multiplex PCR, a mixture combining 60 forward primers for TCR Vbeta segments and 13 reverse primers for TCR Jbeta segments was used. The CDR3 region of rearranged TCR beta genes was amplified from genomic DNA with a multiplex PCR assay. Amplified TCR beta libraries were sequenced as 87-base-pair reads on the Illumina HiSeq System. On the authors' methods: Across the 670 or so repertoires, a later analysis counted 78 million or so unique TCR beta chains, around 10 million of which were shared by at least two donors. To remove PCR and sequencing errors, raw reads were error-corrected and collapsed into unique sequences using a nearest-neighbor algorithm that merged closely related sequences. Alignment of CDR3 sequences to IMGT reference sequences was used to assign V, D and J gene segments. For a sequence to be retained, at least a six-nucleotide match to both a V gene segment and a J gene segment was required. Rearrangements were classified as productive when the CDR3 lacked stop codons and remained in frame with V and J, and all other rearrangements were classified as non-productive. CDR3 was defined according to IMGT convention as the region running from the second conserved V-encoded cysteine to the conserved J-encoded phenylalanine. In an earlier analysis of 550 to 650 of the donors, sequences lacking an unambiguous match to a single V gene segment were excluded. An earlier analysis of fewer than 650 of the donors classified V segments as functional when productive rearrangements were above 56.7% and as segregating when the standard deviation between donors was above 5%. To diagnose cytomegalovirus status from the catalog of TCR beta chain sequences, a statistical classification framework was built. In a later analysis, TCR nucleotide sequences were compared against IMGT/GENE-DB human TR gene sequences so that V and J genes could be assigned. Using the TCRdist pipeline, a later analysis assigned CDR3 sequences along with most-parsimonious VDJ recombination scenarios. In a later analysis, every TCR beta chain was defined by the combination of its CDR3 amino acid sequence and its V-gene family, and reads without a unique V-gene family were dropped. To address suspected cross-contamination and a sequencing artifact, a later analysis removed 592 highly shared, low-generation-probability nucleotide sequences. In a later analysis, a clonal expansion index was calculated for each public chain from normalized within-repertoire ranks of inferred template counts. In a later analysis, generation probabilities were computed using a VDJ recombination model fitted to out-of-frame rearrangements, and the results were checked against IGoR. Hypergeometric tests were used in a later analysis to score TCR-TCR, TCR-HLA and TCR-CMV co-occurrence, with a repertoire-size bias correction applied to the TCR pairs. In a later analysis, false discovery rates were estimated by permuting HLA or CMV assignments 20 times. In a later analysis, co-occurring TCRs were grouped using DBSCAN, with TCRdist sequence similarity added in when clustering inside HLA-allele-positive subsets. Repertoires with fewer than 30,000 or more than 120,000 public chains, plus five repertoires with anomalous nucleotide sharing, were excluded from co-occurrence clustering. This immuneACCESS table, as held by TCRdb, lists in-frame sequences with V and J called but not all clones. Of the missing ones, under half trace to an unresolved V gene in checked studies; the others have no known cause. That table gives V, J and clone size, and the DNA gave D and trimming. The sample contains 100,000 to 150,000 clones, more than 70% of them found a single time. Of the sample, approximately 1% falls within the top ten clones.

The cohort comprised approximately 700 healthy bone marrow donors. At the time of sampling, all cohort members were nominally healthy, though unrecorded immune exposures were likely present. CMV serostatus was recorded as positive for 250 to 300 and negative for about 50% of the 666 cohort members, whereas no CMV serostatus was recorded for the donor in question. Every donor gave a peripheral blood sample, and the peripheral blood mononuclear cells from that sample were used for TCR beta sequencing. Genomic DNA extraction from the blood cell samples was performed with the Qiagen DNeasy Blood Extraction Kit. The CDR3 has 14 amino acids, counting the end cysteine and phenylalanine. Only the CDR3 part of the read is kept: 42 bases, read in frame from the first base. From a lookup of the germline V gene, CDR1 and CDR2 are ENHRY and SYGVKD. V is reduced by 4 bases and J by 0 bases, leaving a spacing of 4 bases between them.

Rearrangement joined TRBV10-3 to TRBJ1-6, with no confidently assigned D gene. This TCR was sampled from a human donor in good health. Source material: PBMCs. The DNA sequence is as follows: TGTGCCATCAGTGTCGGCTCCTATAATTCACCCCTCCACTTT. This is translated as CAISVGSYNSPLHF.